A selection of T cell receptor beta chains follows, all from one sample in a study of blood T cell repertoires in COVID-19. Using immunoSEQ multiplex PCR, the repertoire was profiled, and TCRdb retains in-frame clones only, with some absent. The sample has around 170,000 clones; about 88% are singletons. The sample consisted of peripheral blood. These receptors originate from a man in his sixties with acute or convalescent COVID-19. Both conserved end residues are part of each CDR3. D genes are given only for firm matches. Size values are once, few and many counts, or a class for expanded clones, and some rows have none.

j_call: TRBJ2-3; v_call: TRBV2; d_call: NA; clone_size: NA; cdr3_nt: TGTGCCAGCAAGCCGGGAGGCACAGATACGCAGTATTTT; cdr3_aa: CASKPGGTDTQYF
j_call: TRBJ2-5; v_call: TRBV10-3; d_call: NA; clone_size: NA; cdr3_nt: TGTGCCATCAGTGAGTCAGGGGAAGAGACCCAGTACTTC; cdr3_aa: CAISESGEETQYF
j_call: TRBJ2-5; v_call: TRBV15; d_call: TRBD1; clone_size: NA; cdr3_nt: TGTGCCACCAGCAGAAAGACCGGGACAGGAGGACCATTCCAAGAGACCCAGTACTTC; cdr3_aa: CATSRKTGTGGPFQETQYF
j_call: TRBJ2-3; v_call: TRBV7-9; d_call: TRBD2; clone_size: NA; cdr3_nt: TGTGCCAGCAGCTTAAAATTCCGACTAGCGGGAGGGGCAGATACGCAGTATTTT; cdr3_aa: CASSLKFRLAGGADTQYF
j_call: TRBJ1-2; v_call: TRBV6-1; d_call: NA; clone_size: NA; cdr3_nt: TGTGCCAGCAGTGAAAGGGGGGGGCCGATGGGATCTAAGGGCTACACCTTC; cdr3_aa: CASSERGGPMGSKGYTF
j_call: TRBJ2-3; v_call: TRBV19; d_call: NA; clone_size: NA; cdr3_nt: TGTGCCAGTAGTATCCATCTCCAGGGGAATACGCAGTATTTT; cdr3_aa: CASSIHLQGNTQYF
j_call: TRBJ2-3; v_call: TRBV5-4; d_call: TRBD1; clone_size: NA; cdr3_nt: TGTGCCAGCAGCGATAGACAGGGAGCCACAGATACGCAGTATTTT; cdr3_aa: CASSDRQGATDTQYF
j_call: TRBJ1-5; v_call: TRBV10-3; d_call: TRBD1; clone_size: once; cdr3_nt: TGTGCCATCAGCCTGGACAGGTTGAATCAGCCCCAGCATTTT; cdr3_aa: CAISLDRLNQPQHF
j_call: TRBJ1-4; v_call: TRBV2; d_call: NA; clone_size: NA; cdr3_nt: TGTGCCAGCAGTGAAGTACAGCCTAATGAAAAACTGTTTTTT; cdr3_aa: CASSEVQPNEKLFF
j_call: TRBJ2-7; v_call: TRBV2; d_call: TRBD1; clone_size: NA; cdr3_nt: TGTGCCAGCAGCCGGGACAGGGTGGACTACGAGCAGTACTTC; cdr3_aa: CASSRDRVDYEQYF
j_call: TRBJ2-2; v_call: TRBV6-5; d_call: TRBD1; clone_size: NA; cdr3_nt: TGTGCCAGCAGTTGGACAGGGGGCCGAACCGGGGAGCTGTTTTTT; cdr3_aa: CASSWTGGRTGELFF
j_call: TRBJ2-3; v_call: TRBV19; d_call: NA; clone_size: NA; cdr3_nt: TGTGCCAGTAGTATAGTGGCAGCAGATACGCAGTATTTT; cdr3_aa: CASSIVAADTQYF
j_call: TRBJ1-2; v_call: TRBV7-9; d_call: TRBD1; clone_size: NA; cdr3_nt: TGTGCCAGCAGCTTAGCCGGGACAGGGGATCATGGCTACACCTTC; cdr3_aa: CASSLAGTGDHGYTF
j_call: TRBJ1-2; v_call: TRBV30; d_call: NA; clone_size: NA; cdr3_nt: TGTGCCTGGACTCAGGACAGTTCTAACTATGGCTACACCTTC; cdr3_aa: CAWTQDSSNYGYTF
j_call: TRBJ2-7; v_call: TRBV5-6; d_call: NA; clone_size: NA; cdr3_nt: TGTGCCAGCAGCCGTCGGGACACCTACGAGCAGTACTTC; cdr3_aa: CASSRRDTYEQYF
j_call: TRBJ2-7; v_call: TRBV19; d_call: TRBD1; clone_size: few; cdr3_nt: TGTGCCAGTAGTATAGCCCCGACAGGGTTCTACGAGCAGTACTTC; cdr3_aa: CASSIAPTGFYEQYF
j_call: TRBJ1-1; v_call: TRBV6-5; d_call: NA; clone_size: NA; cdr3_nt: TGTGCCACCCGGAGACTCACTGAAGCTTTCTTT; cdr3_aa: CATRRLTEAFF
j_call: TRBJ1-3; v_call: TRBV9; d_call: NA; clone_size: NA; cdr3_nt: TGTGCCAGCAGCGAGACAGTTCGCTCTGGAAACACCATATATTTT; cdr3_aa: CASSETVRSGNTIYF
j_call: TRBJ2-5; v_call: TRBV18; d_call: TRBD2; clone_size: NA; cdr3_nt: TGTGCCAGCTCACCACCCGGGGGGGAGACCCAGTACTTC; cdr3_aa: CASSPPGGETQYF
j_call: TRBJ1-4; v_call: TRBV2; d_call: NA; clone_size: NA; cdr3_nt: TGTGCCAGCAGCGCGGACAGCACGGAAAAACTGTTTTTT; cdr3_aa: CASSADSTEKLFF
j_call: TRBJ2-1; v_call: TRBV5-1; d_call: NA; clone_size: NA; cdr3_nt: TGCGCCAGCAGCTTGGGGCCAGGGCCTTACAATGAGCAGTTCTTC; cdr3_aa: CASSLGPGPYNEQFF
j_call: TRBJ1-3; v_call: TRBV19; d_call: NA; clone_size: NA; cdr3_nt: TGTGCCAGTGAGGGAGGCTACTCTGGAAACACCATATATTTT; cdr3_aa: CASEGGYSGNTIYF
j_call: TRBJ1-6; v_call: TRBV6-4; d_call: NA; clone_size: few; cdr3_nt: TGTGCCAGCAGTGTTACAAGATATAATTCACCCCTCCACTTT; cdr3_aa: CASSVTRYNSPLHF
j_call: TRBJ1-1; v_call: TRBV12-3/TRBV12-4; d_call: NA; clone_size: NA; cdr3_nt: TGTGCCAGCAGTTGGGAGGGGGGGACTGAAGCTTTCTTT; cdr3_aa: CASSWEGGTEAFF